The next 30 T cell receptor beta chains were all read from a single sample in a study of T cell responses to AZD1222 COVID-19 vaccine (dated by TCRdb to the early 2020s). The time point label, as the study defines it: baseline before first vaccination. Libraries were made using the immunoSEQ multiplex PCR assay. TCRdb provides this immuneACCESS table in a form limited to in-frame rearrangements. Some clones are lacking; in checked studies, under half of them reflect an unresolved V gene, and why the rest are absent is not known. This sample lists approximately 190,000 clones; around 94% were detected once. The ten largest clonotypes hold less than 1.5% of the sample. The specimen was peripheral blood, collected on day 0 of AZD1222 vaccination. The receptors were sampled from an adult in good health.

CDR3 sequence: CASSLEFDYEQYF. Written as DNA, the CDR3 is TGTGCCAGCAGCTTAGAGTTTGACTACGAGCAGTACTTC. The chain links TRBV7-8 to TRBJ2-7; no reliable D call. The CDR3 has 13 residues. CDR1 is SGHVS, CDR2 FQNEAQ, per germline. Deletions cut 1 base from V and 3 bases from J, with 7 bases between. The complete variable domain, with remaining parts taken from reference TRBV7-8 and TRBJ2-7, reads GAGVSQSPRYKVAKRGQDVALRCDPISGHVSLFWYQQALGQGPEFLTYFQNEAQLDKSGLPSDRFFAERPEGSVSTLKIQRTQQEDSAVYLCASSLEFDYEQYFGPGTRLTVT.

CDR3 region: CASSLDPRTGRPEAFF. The CDR3 region has the DNA TGCGCCAGCAGCTTGGACCCCCGGACAGGCCGCCCTGAAGCTTTCTTT. The chain uses TRBV5-1 and TRBJ1-1; 7 nucleotides match TRBD1. Per the germline V gene, CDR1 is SGHRS and CDR2 is YFSETQ. CDR3 length: 16 amino acids. Unmatched junction bases numbered 11, after V lost 0 bases and J lost 6 bases.

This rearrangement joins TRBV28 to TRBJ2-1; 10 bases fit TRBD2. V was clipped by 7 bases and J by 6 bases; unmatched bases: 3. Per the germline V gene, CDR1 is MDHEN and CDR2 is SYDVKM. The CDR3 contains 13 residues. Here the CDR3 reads CASISGGANEQFF. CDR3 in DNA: TGTGCCAGCATAAGCGGGGGGGCCAATGAGCAGTTCTTC.

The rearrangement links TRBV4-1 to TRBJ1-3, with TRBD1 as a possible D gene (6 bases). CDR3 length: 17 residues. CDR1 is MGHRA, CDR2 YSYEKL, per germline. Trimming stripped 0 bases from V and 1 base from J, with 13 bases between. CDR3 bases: TGCGCCAGCAGCCAAGATCTTCTTAGGGGGTCTGGAAACACCATATATTTT. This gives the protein CASSQDLLRGSGNTIYF.

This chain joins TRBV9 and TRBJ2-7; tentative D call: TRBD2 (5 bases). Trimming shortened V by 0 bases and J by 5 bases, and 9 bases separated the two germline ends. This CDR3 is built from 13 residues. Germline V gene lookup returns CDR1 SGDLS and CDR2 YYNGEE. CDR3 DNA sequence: TGTGCCAGCAGCGTAGGTAGGACTGACGAGCAGTACTTC. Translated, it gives CASSVGRTDEQYF.

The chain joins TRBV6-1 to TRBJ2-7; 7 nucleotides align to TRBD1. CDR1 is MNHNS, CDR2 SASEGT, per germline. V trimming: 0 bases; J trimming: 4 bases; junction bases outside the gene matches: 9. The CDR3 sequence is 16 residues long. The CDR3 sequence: CASSEAMTGPPYEQYF. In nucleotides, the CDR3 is TGTGCCAGCAGTGAAGCAATGACAGGGCCACCGTACGAGCAGTACTTC.

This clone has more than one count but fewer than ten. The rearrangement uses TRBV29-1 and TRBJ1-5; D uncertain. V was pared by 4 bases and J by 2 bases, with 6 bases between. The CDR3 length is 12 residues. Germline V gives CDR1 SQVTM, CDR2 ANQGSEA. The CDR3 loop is CSVVTGNQPQHF. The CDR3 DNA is TGCAGCGTTGTGACTGGCAATCAGCCCCAGCATTTT.

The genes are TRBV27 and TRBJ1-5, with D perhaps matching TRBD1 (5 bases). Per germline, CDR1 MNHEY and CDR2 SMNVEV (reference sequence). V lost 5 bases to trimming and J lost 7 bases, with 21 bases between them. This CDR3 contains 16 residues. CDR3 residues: CASSPIGVRGDQPQHF. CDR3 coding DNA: TGTGCCAGCAGTCCAATCGGCGTTCGGGGCGACCAGCCCCAGCATTTT.

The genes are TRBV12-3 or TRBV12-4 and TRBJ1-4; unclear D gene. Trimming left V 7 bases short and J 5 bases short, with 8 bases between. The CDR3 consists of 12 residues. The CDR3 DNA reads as TGTGCCAGCAATTGGGTCAATGAAAAACTGTTTTTT. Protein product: CASNWVNEKLFF.

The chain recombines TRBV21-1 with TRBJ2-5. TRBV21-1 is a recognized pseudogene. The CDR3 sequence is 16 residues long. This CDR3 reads CASSNPLGRVQETQYF. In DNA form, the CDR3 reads TGTGCCAGCAGCAACCCCCTTGGTAGGGTCCAAGAGACCCAGTACTTC.

The CDR3 loop reads CASSSQTGRMDEQFF. CDR3 DNA sequence: TGTGCCAGCAGCTCGCAAACAGGGCGAATGGATGAGCAGTTCTTC. This chain links TRBV7-6 with TRBJ2-1; D might be TRBD1 (6 bases). Germline V gene sequence: CDR1 SGHVS, CDR2 FNYEAQ. The germline V and J ends were trimmed by 4 bases and 8 bases, with 18 bases remaining between them. The CDR3 is 15 amino acids.

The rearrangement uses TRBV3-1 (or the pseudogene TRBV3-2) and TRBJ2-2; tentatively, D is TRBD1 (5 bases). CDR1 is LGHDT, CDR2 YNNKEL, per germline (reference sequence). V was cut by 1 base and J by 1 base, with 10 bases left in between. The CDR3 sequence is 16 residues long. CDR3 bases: TGTGCCAGCAGCCAAGTGGGGCCGATGAACACCGGGGAGCTGTTTTTT. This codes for CASSQVGPMNTGELFF.

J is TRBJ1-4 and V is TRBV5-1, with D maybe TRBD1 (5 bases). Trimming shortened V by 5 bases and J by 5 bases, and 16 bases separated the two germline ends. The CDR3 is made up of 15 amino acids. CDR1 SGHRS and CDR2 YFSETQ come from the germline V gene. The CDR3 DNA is TGCGCCAGCAGGAGGGACGCCCGGCGGAATGAAAAACTGTTTTTT. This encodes CASRRDARRNEKLFF.

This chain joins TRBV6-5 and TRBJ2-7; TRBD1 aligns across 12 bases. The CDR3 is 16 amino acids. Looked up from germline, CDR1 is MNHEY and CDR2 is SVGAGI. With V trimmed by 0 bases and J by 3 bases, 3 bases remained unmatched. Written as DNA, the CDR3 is TGTGCCAGCAGTTACTCCGGGACAGGGGGCGGCTACGAGCAGTACTTC. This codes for CASSYSGTGGGYEQYF.

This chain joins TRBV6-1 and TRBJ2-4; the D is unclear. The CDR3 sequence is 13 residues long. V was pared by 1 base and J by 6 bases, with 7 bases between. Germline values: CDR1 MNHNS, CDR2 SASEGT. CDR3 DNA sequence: TGTGCCAGCAGTGAAGGACCGCCAAACATTCAGTACTTC. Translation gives CASSEGPPNIQYF.

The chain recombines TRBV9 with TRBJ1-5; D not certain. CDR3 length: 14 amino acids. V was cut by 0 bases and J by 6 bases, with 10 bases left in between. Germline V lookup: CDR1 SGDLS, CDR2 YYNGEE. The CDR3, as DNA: TGTGCCAGCAGCGTAGCGGTGGGCGGTCAGCCCCAGCATTTT. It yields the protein CASSVAVGGQPQHF.

The DNA of the CDR3 is TGTGCCAGCAGCGTAGCTAGCGGGGGGGCTTGGGAGCAGTTCTTC. This gives the protein CASSVASGGAWEQFF. This chain connects TRBV9 to TRBJ2-1, with 12 bases that match TRBD2. The CDR3 has 15 amino acids. In germline, CDR1 is SGDLS, CDR2 YYNGEE. The trim removed 0 bases at V and 10 bases at J, leaving 5 bases unmatched.

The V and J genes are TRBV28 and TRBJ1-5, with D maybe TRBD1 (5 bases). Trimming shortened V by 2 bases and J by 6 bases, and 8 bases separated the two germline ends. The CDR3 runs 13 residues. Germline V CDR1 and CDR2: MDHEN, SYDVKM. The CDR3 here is CASSLIGVQPQHF. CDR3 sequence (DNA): TGTGCCAGCAGTTTAATAGGGGTTCAGCCCCAGCATTTT.

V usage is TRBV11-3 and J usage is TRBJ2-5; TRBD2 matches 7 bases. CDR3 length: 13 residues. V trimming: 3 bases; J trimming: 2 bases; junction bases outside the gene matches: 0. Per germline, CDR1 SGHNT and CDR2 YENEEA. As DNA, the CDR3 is TGTGCCAGCAGCTTGGGACTACAAGAGACCCAGTACTTC. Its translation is CASSLGLQETQYF.

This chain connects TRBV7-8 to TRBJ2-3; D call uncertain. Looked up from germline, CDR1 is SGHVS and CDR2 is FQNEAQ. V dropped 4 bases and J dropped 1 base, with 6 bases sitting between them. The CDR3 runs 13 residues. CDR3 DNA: TGTGCCAGCAGCTCGGACCGCACAGATACGCAGTATTTT. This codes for CASSSDRTDTQYF.

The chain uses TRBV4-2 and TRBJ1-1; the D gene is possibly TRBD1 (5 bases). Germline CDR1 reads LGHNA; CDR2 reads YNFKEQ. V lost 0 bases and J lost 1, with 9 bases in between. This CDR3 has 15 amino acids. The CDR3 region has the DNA TGTGCCAGCAGCCAAGATGAGGGGTCGAACACTGAAGCTTTCTTT. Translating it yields CASSQDEGSNTEAFF.

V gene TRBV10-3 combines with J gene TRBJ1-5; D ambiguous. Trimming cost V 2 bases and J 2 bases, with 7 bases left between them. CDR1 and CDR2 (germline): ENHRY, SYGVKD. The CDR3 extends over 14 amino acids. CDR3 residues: CAISEEIGNQPQHF. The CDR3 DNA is TGTGCCATCAGTGAGGAAATCGGCAATCAGCCCCAGCATTTT.

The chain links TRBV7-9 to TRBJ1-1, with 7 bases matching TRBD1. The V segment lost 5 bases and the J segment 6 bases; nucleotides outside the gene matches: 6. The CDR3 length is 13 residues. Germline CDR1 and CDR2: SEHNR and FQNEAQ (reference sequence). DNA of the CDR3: TGTGCCAGCAGCGCAGGGACAGCTTCTGAAGCTTTCTTT. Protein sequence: CASSAGTASEAFF.

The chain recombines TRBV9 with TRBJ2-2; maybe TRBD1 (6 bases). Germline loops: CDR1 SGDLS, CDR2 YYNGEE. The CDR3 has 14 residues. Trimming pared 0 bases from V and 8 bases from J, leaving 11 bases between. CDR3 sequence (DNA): TGTGCCAGCAGCGTAGATCAGGGGTTGGGGGAGCTGTTTTTT. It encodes CASSVDQGLGELFF.

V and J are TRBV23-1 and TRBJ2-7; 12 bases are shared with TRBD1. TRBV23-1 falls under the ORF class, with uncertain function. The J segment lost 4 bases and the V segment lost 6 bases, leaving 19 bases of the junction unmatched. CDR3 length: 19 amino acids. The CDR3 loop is CASRSLNLGTGGANYEQYF. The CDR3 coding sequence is TGCGCCAGCAGGTCCCTCAACCTGGGGACAGGGGGCGCAAATTACGAGCAGTACTTC.

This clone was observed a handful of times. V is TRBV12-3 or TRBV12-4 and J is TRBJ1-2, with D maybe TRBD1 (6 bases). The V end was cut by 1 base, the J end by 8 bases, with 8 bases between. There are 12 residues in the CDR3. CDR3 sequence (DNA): TGTGCCAGCAGTTTAGGGGGGCAAGGCTACACCTTC. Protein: CASSLGGQGYTF.

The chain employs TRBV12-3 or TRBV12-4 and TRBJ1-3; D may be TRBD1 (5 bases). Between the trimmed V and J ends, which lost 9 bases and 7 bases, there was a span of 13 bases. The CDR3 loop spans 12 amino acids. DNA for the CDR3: TGTGCCAGTCGTACACGGGACAACACCATATATTTT. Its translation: CASRTRDNTIYF.

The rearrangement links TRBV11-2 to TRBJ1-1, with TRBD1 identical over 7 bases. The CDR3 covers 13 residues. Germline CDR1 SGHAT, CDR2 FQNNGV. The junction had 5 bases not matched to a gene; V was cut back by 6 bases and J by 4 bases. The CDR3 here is CASSNYRGTEAFF. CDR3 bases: TGTGCCAGCAGTAACTACAGGGGCACTGAAGCTTTCTTT.

CDR3 DNA sequence: TGCGCCAGCGGAAGGGACTACCAAGAGACCCAGTACTTC. Protein product: CASGRDYQETQYF. J is TRBJ2-5 and V is TRBV5-1; D possibly corresponds to TRBD2 (6 bases). Looked up from germline, CDR1 is SGHRS and CDR2 is YFSETQ. Trimming took 7 bases from V and 0 from J, leaving 10 bases between them. The CDR3 loop spans 13 amino acids.

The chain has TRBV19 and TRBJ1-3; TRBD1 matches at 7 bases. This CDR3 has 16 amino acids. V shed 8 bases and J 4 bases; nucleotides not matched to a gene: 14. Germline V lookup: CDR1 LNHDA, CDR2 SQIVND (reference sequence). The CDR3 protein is CASAPREGAEGNTIYF. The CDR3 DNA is TGTGCCAGTGCCCCTCGGGAGGGGGCGGAAGGAAACACCATATATTTT. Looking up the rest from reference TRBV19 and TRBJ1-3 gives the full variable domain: DGGITQSPKYLFRKEGQNVTLSCEQNLNHDAMYWYRQDPGQGLRLIYYSQIVNDFQKGDIAEGYSVSREKKESFPLTVTSAQKNPTAFYLCASAPREGAEGNTIYFGEGSWLTVV.